This TCR beta chain originates from a study of identical twins. V lost 5 bases, J lost 3 bases, and 4 bases stayed unmatched. The germline gives CDR1 SGHVS, CDR2 FQNEAQ. The CDR3 totals 13 residues. Study observations and caveats: Models underestimated how often monozygotic twins shared out-of-frame TCR alpha.

TCRdb itself ran the 5' RACE reads through MiXCR, one entry per CDR3 protein. Of approximately 94,000 distinct CDR3 sequences listed, roughly 6% were seen once; the top ten hold about an eighth. This clonotype was found many times. The antigen is undetermined. Sequencing input: memory T cells sorted from blood. J is TRBJ2-7 and V is TRBV7-8; 7 positions agree with TRBD2. The sequence derives from a woman in her forties or fifties in good health. The CDR3 is CASSPSGNYEQYV. CDR3 nucleotide sequence: TGTGCCAGCAGCCCTAGCGGTAACTACGAGCAGTACGTC.